This TCR beta chain is drawn from a study of T cell responses to AZD1222 COVID-19 vaccine. The CDR3 has 16 amino acids. V dropped 2 bases and J dropped 1 base, with 14 bases sitting between them. Germline V gene lookup returns CDR1 MNHEY and CDR2 SVGAGI. Data came from immunoSEQ multiplex PCR; TCRdb stores just in-frame clones and leaves some out. The sample carries more than 50,000 clones, roughly 84% recorded once. This clone appeared once. Its target is not known. Study-level findings and limits: There were mostly white British donors and more females than males, and clonal diversity was possibly underestimated. Repertoires in all cases were sampled only once the peak T cell response had passed. Seropositive status at baseline applied to only six AZD1222 recipients. Compared with day 0, the breadth and depth of the Spike-specific TCR repertoire rose significantly after two doses of AZD1222.

The origin of this receptor is an adult in good health. The chain has TRBV6-5 and TRBJ1-2; unclear D gene. The material was peripheral blood, obtained on day 0 of AZD1222 vaccination. The chain's CDR3 is CASSYLGSGSNYGYTF. CDR3 DNA sequence: TGTGCCAGCAGTTACCTGGGGTCAGGCAGTAACTATGGCTACACCTTC.